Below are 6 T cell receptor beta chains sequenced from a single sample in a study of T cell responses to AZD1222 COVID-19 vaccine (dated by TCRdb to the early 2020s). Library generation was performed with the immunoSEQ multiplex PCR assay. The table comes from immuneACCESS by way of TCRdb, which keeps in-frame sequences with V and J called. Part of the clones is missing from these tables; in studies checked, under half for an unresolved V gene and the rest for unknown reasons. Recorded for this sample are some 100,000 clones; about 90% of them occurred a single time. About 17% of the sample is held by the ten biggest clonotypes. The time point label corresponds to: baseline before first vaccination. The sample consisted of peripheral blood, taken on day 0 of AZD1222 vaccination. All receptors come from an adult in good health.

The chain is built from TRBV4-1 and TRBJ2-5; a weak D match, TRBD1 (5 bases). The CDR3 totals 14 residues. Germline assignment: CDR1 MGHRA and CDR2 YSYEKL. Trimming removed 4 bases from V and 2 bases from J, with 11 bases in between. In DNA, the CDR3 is TGCGCCAGCAGCCCAGGGTCCCTACAAGAGACCCAGTACTTC. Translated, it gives CASSPGSLQETQYF.

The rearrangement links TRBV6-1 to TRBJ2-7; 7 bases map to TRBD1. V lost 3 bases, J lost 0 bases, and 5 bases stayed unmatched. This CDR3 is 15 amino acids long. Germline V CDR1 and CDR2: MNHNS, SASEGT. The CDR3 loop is CASSEDTGVSYEQYF. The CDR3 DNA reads TGTGCCAGCAGTGAGGATACAGGGGTCTCCTACGAGCAGTACTTC.

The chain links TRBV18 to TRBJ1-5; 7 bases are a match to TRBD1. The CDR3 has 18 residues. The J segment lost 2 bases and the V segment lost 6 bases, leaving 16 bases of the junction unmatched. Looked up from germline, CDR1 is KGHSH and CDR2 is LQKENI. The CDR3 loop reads CASSTRSLSRGGNQPQHF. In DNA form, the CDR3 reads TGTGCCAGCTCCACACGCTCCCTATCCAGGGGGGGCAATCAGCCCCAGCATTTT.

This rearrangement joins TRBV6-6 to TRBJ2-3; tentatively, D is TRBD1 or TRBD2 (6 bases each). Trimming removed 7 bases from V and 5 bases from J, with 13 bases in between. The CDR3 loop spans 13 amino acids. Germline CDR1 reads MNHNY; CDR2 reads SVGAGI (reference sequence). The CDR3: CASTKQGLDTQYF. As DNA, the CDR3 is TGTGCCAGCACTAAACAGGGACTAGATACGCAGTATTTT.

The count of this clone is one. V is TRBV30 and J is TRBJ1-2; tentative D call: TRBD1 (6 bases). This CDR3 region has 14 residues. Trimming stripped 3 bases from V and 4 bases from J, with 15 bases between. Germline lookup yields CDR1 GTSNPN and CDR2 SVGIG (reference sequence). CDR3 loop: CAWRKKGGVYGYTF. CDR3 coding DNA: TGTGCCTGGAGAAAAAAGGGGGGTGTCTATGGCTACACCTTC.

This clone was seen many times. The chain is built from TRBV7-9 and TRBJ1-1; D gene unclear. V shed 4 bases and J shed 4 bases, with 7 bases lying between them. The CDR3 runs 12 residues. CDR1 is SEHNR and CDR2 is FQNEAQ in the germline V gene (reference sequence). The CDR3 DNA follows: TGTGCCAGCAGCTCGGACTTCACTGAAGCTTTCTTT. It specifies CASSSDFTEAFF.